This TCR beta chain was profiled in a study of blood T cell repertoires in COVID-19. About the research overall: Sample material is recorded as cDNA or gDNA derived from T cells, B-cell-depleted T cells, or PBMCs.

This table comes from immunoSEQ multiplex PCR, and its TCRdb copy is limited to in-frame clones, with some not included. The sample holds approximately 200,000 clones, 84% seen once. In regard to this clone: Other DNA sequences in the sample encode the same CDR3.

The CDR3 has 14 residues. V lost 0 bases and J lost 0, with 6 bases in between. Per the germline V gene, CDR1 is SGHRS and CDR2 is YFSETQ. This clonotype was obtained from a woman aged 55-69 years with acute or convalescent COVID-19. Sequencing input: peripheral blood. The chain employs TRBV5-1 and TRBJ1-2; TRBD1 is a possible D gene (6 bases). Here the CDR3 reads CASSLDRANYGYTF. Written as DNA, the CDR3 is TGCGCCAGCAGCTTGGACAGGGCTAACTATGGCTACACCTTC.